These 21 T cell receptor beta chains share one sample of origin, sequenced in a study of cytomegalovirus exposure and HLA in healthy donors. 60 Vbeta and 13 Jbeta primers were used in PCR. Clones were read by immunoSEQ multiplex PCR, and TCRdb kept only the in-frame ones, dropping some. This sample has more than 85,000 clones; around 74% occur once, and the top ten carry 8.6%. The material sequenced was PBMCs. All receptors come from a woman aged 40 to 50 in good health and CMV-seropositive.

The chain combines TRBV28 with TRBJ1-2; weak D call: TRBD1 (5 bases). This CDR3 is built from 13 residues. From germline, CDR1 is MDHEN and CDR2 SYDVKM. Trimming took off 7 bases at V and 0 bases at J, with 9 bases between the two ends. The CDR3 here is CASNGGANYGYTF. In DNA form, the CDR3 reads TGTGCCAGCAACGGGGGTGCTAACTATGGCTACACCTTC.

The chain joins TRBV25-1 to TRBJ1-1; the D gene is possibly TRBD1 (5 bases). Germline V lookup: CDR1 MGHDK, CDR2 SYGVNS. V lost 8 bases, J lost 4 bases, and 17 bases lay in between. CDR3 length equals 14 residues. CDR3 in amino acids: CASRREGRLTEAFF. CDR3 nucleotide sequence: TGTGCCAGCCGACGAGAGGGGAGGCTCACTGAAGCTTTCTTT.

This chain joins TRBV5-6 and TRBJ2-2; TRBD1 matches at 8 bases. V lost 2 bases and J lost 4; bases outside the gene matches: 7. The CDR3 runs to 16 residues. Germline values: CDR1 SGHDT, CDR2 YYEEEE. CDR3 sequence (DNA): TGTGCCAGCAGCTTACCGACAGGGGCGGGCACCGGGGAGCTGTTTTTT. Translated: CASSLPTGAGTGELFF.

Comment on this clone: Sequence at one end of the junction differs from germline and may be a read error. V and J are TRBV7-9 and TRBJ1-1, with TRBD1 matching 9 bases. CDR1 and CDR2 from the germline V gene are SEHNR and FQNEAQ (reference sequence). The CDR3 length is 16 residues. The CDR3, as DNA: TGTTCCAGCAGCTCCTGGACAGGGGCTGGGAACACTGAAGCTTTCTTT. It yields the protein CSSSSWTGAGNTEAFF.

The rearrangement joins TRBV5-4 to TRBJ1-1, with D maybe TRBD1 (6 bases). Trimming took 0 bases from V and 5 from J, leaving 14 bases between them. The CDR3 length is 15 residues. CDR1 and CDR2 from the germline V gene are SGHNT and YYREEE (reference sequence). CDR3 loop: CASSLDRAVRTEAFF. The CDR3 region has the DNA TGTGCCAGCAGCTTGGACAGGGCGGTCAGGACTGAAGCTTTCTTT.

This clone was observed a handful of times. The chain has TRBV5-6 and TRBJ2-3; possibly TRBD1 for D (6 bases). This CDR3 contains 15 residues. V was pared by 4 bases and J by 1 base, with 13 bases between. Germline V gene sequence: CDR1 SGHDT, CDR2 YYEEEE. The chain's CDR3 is CASSHRALGTDTQYF. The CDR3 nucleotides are TGTGCCAGCAGCCACAGGGCGTTGGGCACAGATACGCAGTATTTT.

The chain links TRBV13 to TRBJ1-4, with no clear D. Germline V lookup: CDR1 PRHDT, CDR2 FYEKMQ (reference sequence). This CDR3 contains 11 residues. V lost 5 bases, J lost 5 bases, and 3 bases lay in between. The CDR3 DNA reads TGTGCCAGCAGCCTGAATGAAAAACTGTTTTTT. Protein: CASSLNEKLFF. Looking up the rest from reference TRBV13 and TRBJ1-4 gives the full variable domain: AAGVIQSPRHLIKEKRETATLKCYPIPRHDTVYWYQQGPGQDPQFLISFYEKMQSDKGSIPDRFSAQQFSDYHSELNMSSLELGDSALYFCASSLNEKLFFGSGTQLSVL.

CDR3 sequence (DNA): TGTGCCAGCAGGACCGGGGACAGGGGATCTTTCATGAACACTGAAGCTTTCTTT. It encodes CASRTGDRGSFMNTEAFF. The chain carries TRBV2 and TRBJ1-1; 10 positions agree with TRBD1. V lost 6 bases, J lost 0 bases, and 13 bases stayed unmatched. This CDR3 spans 18 amino acids. Per the germline V gene, CDR1 is SNHLY and CDR2 is FYNNEI.

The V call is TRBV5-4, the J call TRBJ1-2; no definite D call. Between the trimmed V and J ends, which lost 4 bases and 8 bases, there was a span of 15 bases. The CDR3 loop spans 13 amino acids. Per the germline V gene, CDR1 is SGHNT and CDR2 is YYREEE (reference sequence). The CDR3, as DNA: TGTGCCAGCAGCGTCAGACCGTCCGGGGGCTACACCTTC. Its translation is CASSVRPSGGYTF.

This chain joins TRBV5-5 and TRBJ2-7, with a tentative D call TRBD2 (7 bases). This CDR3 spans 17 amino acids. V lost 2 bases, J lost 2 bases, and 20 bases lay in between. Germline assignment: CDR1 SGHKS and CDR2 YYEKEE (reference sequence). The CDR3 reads CASSFRGGDSVPYEQYF. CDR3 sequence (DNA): TGTGCCAGCAGCTTTAGGGGGGGGGACTCGGTGCCCTACGAGCAGTACTTC.

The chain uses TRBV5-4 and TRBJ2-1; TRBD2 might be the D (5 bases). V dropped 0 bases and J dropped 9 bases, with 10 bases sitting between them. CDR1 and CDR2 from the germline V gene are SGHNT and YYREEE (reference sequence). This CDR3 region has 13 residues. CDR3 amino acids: CASSLVLAGEQFF. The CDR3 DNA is TGTGCCAGCAGCTTGGTCCTAGCTGGTGAGCAGTTCTTC.

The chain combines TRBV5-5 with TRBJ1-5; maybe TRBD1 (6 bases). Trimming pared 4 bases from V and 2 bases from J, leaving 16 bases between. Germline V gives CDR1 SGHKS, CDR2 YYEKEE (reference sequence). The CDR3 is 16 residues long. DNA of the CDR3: TGTGCCAGCAGCAAGGATCCGGGACAAGGCAATCAGCCCCAGCATTTT. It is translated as CASSKDPGQGNQPQHF.

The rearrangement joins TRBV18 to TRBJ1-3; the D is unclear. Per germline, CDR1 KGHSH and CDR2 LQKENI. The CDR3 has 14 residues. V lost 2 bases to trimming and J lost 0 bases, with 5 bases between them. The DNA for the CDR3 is TGTGCCAGCTCACCAGGCAGCTCTGGAAACACCATATATTTT. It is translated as CASSPGSSGNTIYF.

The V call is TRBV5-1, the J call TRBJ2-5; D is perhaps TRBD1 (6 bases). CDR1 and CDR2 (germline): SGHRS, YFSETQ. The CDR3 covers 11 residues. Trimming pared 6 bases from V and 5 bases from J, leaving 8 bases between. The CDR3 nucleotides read TGCGCCAGCACAGGGGAGGAGACCCAGTACTTC. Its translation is CASTGEETQYF.

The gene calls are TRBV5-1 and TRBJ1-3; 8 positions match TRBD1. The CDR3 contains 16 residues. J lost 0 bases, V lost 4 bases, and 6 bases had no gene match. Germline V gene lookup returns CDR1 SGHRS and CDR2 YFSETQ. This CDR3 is CASSPQGARSGNTIYF. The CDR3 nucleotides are TGCGCCAGCAGCCCCCAGGGGGCCCGCTCTGGAAACACCATATATTTT.

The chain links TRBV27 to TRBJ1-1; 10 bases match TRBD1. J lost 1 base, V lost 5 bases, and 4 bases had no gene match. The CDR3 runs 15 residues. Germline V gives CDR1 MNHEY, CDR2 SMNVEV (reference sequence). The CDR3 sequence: CASSADRGRNTEAFF. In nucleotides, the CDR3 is TGTGCCAGCAGTGCGGACAGGGGGAGGAACACTGAAGCTTTCTTT.

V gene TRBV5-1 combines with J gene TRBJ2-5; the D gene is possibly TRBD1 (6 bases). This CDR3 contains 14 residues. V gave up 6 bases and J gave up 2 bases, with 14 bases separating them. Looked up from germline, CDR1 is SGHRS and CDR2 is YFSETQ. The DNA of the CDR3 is TGCGCCAGCACCCCGGGACAAATTCAAGAGACCCAGTACTTC. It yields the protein CASTPGQIQETQYF.

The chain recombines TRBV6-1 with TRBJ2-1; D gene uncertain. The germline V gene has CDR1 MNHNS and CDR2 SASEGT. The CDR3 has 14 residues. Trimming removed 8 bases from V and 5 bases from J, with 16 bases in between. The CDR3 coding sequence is TGTGCCAGCCTCGAGGATTTAACCCACAATGAGCAGTTCTTC. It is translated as CASLEDLTHNEQFF.

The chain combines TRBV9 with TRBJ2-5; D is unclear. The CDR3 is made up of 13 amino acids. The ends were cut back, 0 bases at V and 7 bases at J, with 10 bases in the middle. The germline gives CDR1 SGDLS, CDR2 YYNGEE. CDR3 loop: CASSVESLGTQYF. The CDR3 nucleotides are TGTGCCAGCAGCGTAGAGAGTCTTGGGACCCAGTACTTC.

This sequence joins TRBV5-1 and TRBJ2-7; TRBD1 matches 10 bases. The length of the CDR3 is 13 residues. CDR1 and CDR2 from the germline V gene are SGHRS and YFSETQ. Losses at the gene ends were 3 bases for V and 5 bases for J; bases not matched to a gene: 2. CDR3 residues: CASSSGTGDEQYF. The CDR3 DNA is TGCGCCAGCAGCTCCGGGACAGGGGACGAGCAGTACTTC.

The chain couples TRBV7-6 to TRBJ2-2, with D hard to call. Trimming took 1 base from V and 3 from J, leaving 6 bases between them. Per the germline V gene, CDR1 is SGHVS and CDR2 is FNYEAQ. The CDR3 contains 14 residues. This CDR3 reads CASSLGVDTGELFF. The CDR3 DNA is TGTGCCAGCAGCTTAGGTGTAGACACCGGGGAGCTGTTTTTT.